The 14 T cell receptor beta chains in this list originate from one sample, sequenced in a study of T cell responses to AZD1222 COVID-19 vaccine (dated by TCRdb to the early 2020s). Libraries were prepared through the immunoSEQ multiplex PCR assay. TCRdb holds this immuneACCESS table with in-frame rearrangements only. Some clones are missing; in checked studies, unresolved V genes explain under half, and the rest has no known cause. The sample table lists about 180,000 clones, 80% to 95% of them with a count of one. About 2.1% of the sample belongs to the ten largest clones. The time point label, read with the paper, signifies: about 28 days (+/-7) after the second vaccine dose. The source material was peripheral blood, sampled 28 days after the second AZD1222 dose. The receptors were sampled from an adult who received the AZD1222 COVID-19 vaccine.

This chain links TRBV3-1 (or the pseudogene TRBV3-2) with TRBJ2-2; D is ambiguous. Trimming took 6 bases from V and 4 from J, leaving 15 bases between them. Germline lookup yields CDR1 LGHDT and CDR2 YNNKEL (reference sequence). The CDR3 runs 15 residues. CDR3 sequence: CASRSSKTRTGELFF. CDR3 in DNA: TGTGCCAGCAGATCCTCTAAAACCCGCACCGGGGAGCTGTTTTTT.

V usage is TRBV19 and J usage is TRBJ2-3; 9 bases agree with TRBD2. In germline, CDR1 is LNHDA, CDR2 SQIVND (reference sequence). Losses at the gene ends were 0 bases for V and 2 bases for J; bases not matched to a gene: 6. The length of the CDR3 is 17 residues. The DNA of the CDR3 is TGTGCCAGTAGTATAGATGGCGCGGGGGGGCCCACAGATACGCAGTATTTT. This translates into CASSIDGAGGPTDTQYF. The full variable domain, its missing parts supplied by reference TRBV19 and TRBJ2-3, is DGGITQSPKYLFRKEGQNVTLSCEQNLNHDAMYWYRQDPGQGLRLIYYSQIVNDFQKGDIAEGYSVSREKKESFPLTVTSAQKNPTAFYLCASSIDGAGGPTDTQYFGPGTRLTVL.

The gene calls are TRBV15 and TRBJ2-5, with D perhaps TRBD1 (5 bases). Germline CDR1 LNHNV, CDR2 YYDKDF (reference sequence). Trimming left V 0 bases short and J 5 bases short, with 10 bases between. CDR3 length: 14 residues. CDR3 DNA: TGTGCCACCAGCAGAGATCCTAAGGGGGAGACCCAGTACTTC. As protein: CATSRDPKGETQYF.

The CDR3 coding sequence is TGTGCCAGCACCGTGGGTAGCGCACAAGAGACCCAGTACTTC. It encodes CASTVGSAQETQYF. This rearrangement joins TRBV6-5 to TRBJ2-5; maybe TRBD2 (5 bases). Germline V gene lookup returns CDR1 MNHEY and CDR2 SVGAGI. This CDR3 spans 14 amino acids. The V and J ends lost 7 bases and 2 bases respectively, with 14 bases between them.

The chain employs TRBV6-5 and TRBJ1-6; no definite D call. This CDR3 is 14 amino acids long. With 4 bases removed from V and 7 bases from J, the gap between germline ends came to 11 bases. Germline lookup yields CDR1 MNHEY and CDR2 SVGAGI. The CDR3 region is CASSFPLNNSPLHF. In DNA form, the CDR3 reads TGTGCCAGCAGTTTCCCCCTTAACAATTCACCCCTCCACTTT.

The chain links TRBV27 to TRBJ2-3, with 7 nucleotides matching TRBD1. This CDR3 spans 14 amino acids. Germline trimming cut 5 bases from V and 6 bases from J; bases unmatched to any gene: 8. Per the germline V gene, CDR1 is MNHEY and CDR2 is SMNVEV (reference sequence). The CDR3 region is CASSKGQIPDTQYF. CDR3 bases: TGTGCCAGCAGTAAGGGACAGATCCCCGATACGCAGTATTTT.

The V call is TRBV30, the J call TRBJ1-5; D gene uncertain. The CDR3 loop spans 13 amino acids. The V end lost 7 bases, the J end lost 3 bases, and 13 bases lay between the germline ends. Germline-derived CDR1 and CDR2 are GTSNPN and SVGIG (reference sequence). The CDR3 spells CASSLGTNQPQHF. In DNA form, the CDR3 reads TGTGCCTCGAGCCTTGGAACCAATCAGCCCCAGCATTTT.

The CDR3 protein is CASTPLAGGETQYF. For the CDR3, the DNA is TGTGCCAGCACTCCGCTAGCGGGGGGAGAGACCCAGTACTTC. The chain employs TRBV27 and TRBJ2-5; 11 bases map to TRBD2. V shed 7 bases and J 4 bases; nucleotides not matched to a gene: 5. Germline CDR1 is MNHEY and CDR2 is SMNVEV (reference sequence). This CDR3 contains 14 residues.

This chain connects TRBV7-2 to TRBJ1-2; 8 bases are shared with TRBD1. CDR1 and CDR2 (germline): SGHTA, FQGNSA. Trimming at V came to 4 bases and at J to 5 bases, leaving 6 bases not matched to a gene. The CDR3 sequence is 14 residues long. This CDR3 is CASSSGGKKYGYTF. DNA of the CDR3: TGTGCCAGCAGCTCAGGGGGCAAAAAGTATGGCTACACCTTC.

The CDR3, as DNA: TGCGCCAGCAGCTTGTTGGGGCAGGCCCTCTCTGGGGCCAACGTCCTGACTTTC. Its translation: CASSLLGQALSGANVLTF. The rearrangement uses TRBV5-1 and TRBJ2-6; maybe TRBD1 (5 bases). The CDR3 consists of 18 residues. Trimming took off 1 base at V and 0 bases at J, with 14 bases between the two ends. Germline-derived CDR1 and CDR2 are SGHRS and YFSETQ.

In this sample, this clone turned up once. Written as DNA, the CDR3 is TGTGCCAGCAGCTGGACTAGCGGTGATGGGGATACGCAGTATTTT. Its protein is CASSWTSGDGDTQYF. The rearrangement uses TRBV7-3 and TRBJ2-3; 10 bases agree with TRBD2. CDR1 and CDR2 (germline): SGHTA, FQGTGA. J was trimmed by 6 bases and V by 4 bases; bases with no gene match: 7. CDR3 length: 15 amino acids.

This sequence joins TRBV27 and TRBJ2-7, with unresolved D. Germline assignment: CDR1 MNHEY and CDR2 SMNVEV (reference sequence). V lost 6 bases, J lost 6 bases, and 18 bases lay in between. This CDR3 is built from 14 residues. This CDR3 is CASRNSLDVGEQYF. CDR3 nucleotides: TGTGCCAGCAGAAACAGTCTCGATGTCGGCGAGCAGTACTTC.

V gene TRBV11-2 combines with J gene TRBJ2-7, with D perhaps given as TRBD1 or TRBD2 (6 bases each). The CDR3 length is 15 residues. Trimming took off 1 base at V and 2 bases at J, with 12 bases between the two ends. Germline V gene sequence: CDR1 SGHAT, CDR2 FQNNGV. The CDR3 reads CASSLALGGPYEQYF. In DNA form, the CDR3 reads TGTGCCAGCAGCTTAGCCTTAGGGGGGCCCTACGAGCAGTACTTC.

The CDR3 coding sequence is TGTGCCAGCAGTTCCCATGGACAGGACGCACTCTACGAGCAGTACTTC. This codes for CASSSHGQDALYEQYF. The chain is built from TRBV6-5 and TRBJ2-7; TRBD1 agrees at 7 bases. The CDR3 totals 16 residues. V was pared by 4 bases and J by 3 bases, with 12 bases of the junction left unmatched. The germline V gene has CDR1 MNHEY and CDR2 SVGAGI.